A selection of T cell receptor beta chains follows, all from one sample in a study of blood T cells in healthy people across ages. TCRdb processed the 5' RACE reads anew with MiXCR; each CDR3 protein has one entry. Here the sample spans approximately 730,000 distinct CDR3 sequences, around half being singletons. Material for sequencing was blood. Receptor source: a man aged 80 or over in good health. Each CDR3 is given with its conserved first and last residue. Fields, in order: J gene, V gene, clone size, D gene, CDR3 DNA, CDR3 protein. D genes are given only for firm matches. Clone size is stated in some rows and not others, as once, few, many or a class when expanded.

J: TRBJ2-7
V: TRBV29-1
size: few
D: -
DNA: TGCAGCGTTGAGGGACTCTACGAGCAGTACTTC
CDR3: CSVEGLYEQYF

J: TRBJ2-5
V: TRBV5-6
size: -
D: TRBD1
DNA: TGTGCCAGCAGCCCGGAAGACAGGGGGCTGGAGACCCAGTACTTC
CDR3: CASSPEDRGLETQYF

J: TRBJ2-2
V: TRBV11-1
size: few
D: TRBD2
DNA: TGTGCCAGCAGCCGCGGACTAGCGGGAGGGGGAGGCACCGGGGAGCTGTTTTTT
CDR3: CASSRGLAGGGGTGELFF

J: TRBJ1-2
V: TRBV2
size: -
D: -
DNA: TGTGCCAGCAGTGAAAGGGCCTATGGCTACACCTTC
CDR3: CASSERAYGYTF

J: TRBJ2-6
V: TRBV13
size: -
D: TRBD1
DNA: TGTGCCAGCAGCTCCAGGGGGCCCTCGGGGGCCAACGTCCTGACTTTC
CDR3: CASSSRGPSGANVLTF

J: TRBJ2-3
V: TRBV28
size: few
D: TRBD2
DNA: TGTGCCAGCAGCGGACTAGCGGGTCAACCTAGCACAGATACGCAGTATTTT
CDR3: CASSGLAGQPSTDTQYF

J: TRBJ2-1
V: TRBV6-1
size: -
D: TRBD2
DNA: TGTGCCAGCAGAGAAGTCAGGACTAGCGCAAATGAGCAGTTCTTC
CDR3: CASREVRTSANEQFF

J: TRBJ2-5
V: TRBV7-9
size: few
D: -
DNA: TGTGCCAGCAGCTTAGAAGGGTTCGGGACCCAGTACTTC
CDR3: CASSLEGFGTQYF

J: TRBJ2-2
V: TRBV5-1
size: -
D: -
DNA: TGCGCCAGCAGCTTGGATCCCCAAAGGCCCGGGGAGCTGTTTTTT
CDR3: CASSLDPQRPGELFF

J: TRBJ2-1
V: TRBV21-1
size: -
D: -
DNA: TGTGCCAGCAGCAAAGAGGGGCAGGGGAGGACTGAGCAGTTCTTC
CDR3: CASSKEGQGRTEQFF